A selection of T cell receptor beta chains follows, all from one sample in a study of tumour-infiltrating T cells in Burkitt lymphoma. Data came from immunoSEQ multiplex PCR; TCRdb stores just in-frame clones and leaves some out. The table includes around 2,100 clones, more than 12% detected once. Source material: tumor tissue from a relapse. The receptors shown here come from a human donor with relapsed Burkitt lymphoma. CDR3s include the opening cysteine and the closing phenylalanine or tryptophan. Each record gives: V gene, clone size, D gene, J gene, CDR3 protein, CDR3 DNA. A D gene is named only where the DNA matches it firmly. Clone size, where shown, is once, few, many, or a class for clones that have expanded.

TRBV7-9	few	TRBD1	TRBJ2-1	CASRTGTANLIEQFF	TGTGCCAGCAGAACAGGGACAGCTAACCTGATTGAGCAGTTCTTC
TRBV5-5	few	.	TRBJ2-7	CASSTGLPTYEQYF	TGTGCCAGCAGCACGGGACTTCCAACCTACGAGCAGTACTTC
TRBV5-6	few	.	TRBJ1-5	CASSLGFDQPQHF	TGTGCCAGCAGCTTGGGGTTTGATCAGCCCCAGCATTTT
TRBV19	.	.	TRBJ2-5	CASRGSAQWKETQYF	TGTGCCAGTAGGGGCTCTGCGCAATGGAAGGAGACCCAGTACTTC
TRBV19	few	TRBD1	TRBJ2-1	CASTGQGATEQFF	TGTGCCAGTACCGGACAGGGGGCGACTGAGCAGTTCTTC
TRBV30	.	.	TRBJ1-2	CAWSKGVDGYTF	TGTGCCTGGAGTAAGGGTGTGGATGGCTACACCTTC
TRBV29-1	few	.	TRBJ1-1	CSVELREAFF	TGCAGCGTTGAACTCCGCGAAGCTTTCTTT
TRBV6-6	few	.	TRBJ2-4	CASSYVGPEAKNIQYF	TGTGCCAGCAGTTACGTGGGGCCGGAAGCCAAAAACATTCAGTACTTC
TRBV7-6	.	.	TRBJ2-3	CASSLGGGGPDTQYF	TGTGCCAGCAGCTTAGGGGGCGGGGGCCCAGATACGCAGTATTTT
TRBV5-1	.	.	TRBJ2-2	CASSQGGPGTGELFF	TGCGCCAGCAGCCAGGGCGGCCCCGGGACCGGGGAGCTGTTTTTT
TRBV5-4	.	.	TRBJ1-6	CASSTGAADNSPLHF	TGTGCCAGCAGCACCGGGGCAGCCGATAATTCACCCCTCCACTTT
TRBV29-1	few	.	TRBJ2-1	CSGGGLGNEQFF	TGCAGCGGCGGGGGCTTGGGCAATGAGCAGTTCTTC
TRBV2	few	.	TRBJ1-6	CASSEEGSAYNSPLHF	TGTGCCAGCAGTGAGGAGGGTAGCGCCTATAATTCACCCCTCCACTTT
TRBV5-1	few	.	TRBJ2-1	CASSAGTPSGEQFF	TGCGCCAGCAGCGCGGGGACCCCCTCAGGTGAGCAGTTCTTC
TRBV7-6	.	.	TRBJ2-3	CASSPGGGDTPSTDTQYF	TGTGCCAGCAGCCCTGGAGGTGGGGACACACCTAGCACAGATACGCAGTATTTT
TRBV5-4	.	.	TRBJ1-2	CASSREGAVGYTF	TGTGCCAGCAGCCGGGAAGGGGCGGTCGGCTACACCTTC
TRBV30	.	.	TRBJ2-7	CAWSQGGGIFYEQYF	TGTGCCTGGAGTCAGGGGGGGGGAATTTTCTACGAGCAGTACTTC
TRBV11-2	.	.	TRBJ2-1	CASSSLRRNNEQFF	TGTGCCAGCAGCTCCCTCCGGCGGAACAATGAGCAGTTCTTC
TRBV9	.	.	TRBJ2-3	CASSSTRVATSTDTQYF	TGTGCCAGCAGCTCCACCCGGGTGGCGACCAGCACAGATACGCAGTATTTT
TRBV7-9	few	.	TRBJ1-1	CAGDNMNTEAFF	TGTGCCGGAGACAACATGAACACTGAAGCTTTCTTT
TRBV28	.	.	TRBJ2-2	CASSLGRRMNTGELFF	TGTGCCAGCAGTTTGGGTAGGCGAATGAACACCGGGGAGCTGTTTTTT
TRBV9	.	TRBD2	TRBJ2-5	CASSVGLAGSETQYF	TGTGCCAGCAGCGTGGGACTAGCGGGGTCAGAGACCCAGTACTTC
TRBV7-3	.	TRBD1	TRBJ2-3	CASRPGGKTDTQYF	TGTGCCAGCAGGCCAGGGGGAAAAACAGATACGCAGTATTTT
TRBV7-2	few	TRBD1	TRBJ2-2	CASSFVRTGGVVELFF	TGTGCCAGCAGCTTTGTGCGGACAGGCGGCGTCGTGGAGCTGTTTTTT
TRBV30	few	TRBD1	TRBJ1-2	CAWSSLEGARGYTF	TGTGCCTGGAGTTCTTTAGAGGGGGCCCGGGGCTACACCTTC
TRBV27	.	.	TRBJ1-6	CASSFLPGVNSPLHF	TGTGCCAGCAGTTTCCTACCAGGGGTCAATTCACCCCTCCACTTT